This T cell receptor beta chain was captured in a study of OX40 agonist ivuxolimab in advanced cancers. The CDR3 has 15 amino acids. CDR1 MGHRA and CDR2 YSYEKL come from the germline V gene. The ends were cut back, 4 bases at V and 8 bases at J, with 18 bases in the middle. The protocol was immunoSEQ multiplex PCR, while the TCRdb copy is restricted to in-frame clones and leaves out a portion. The sample contains tens of thousands of clones, roughly nine tenths of which appear only once. This clonotype originated in an adult with an advanced solid tumor such as melanoma, head and neck, liver or kidney cancer. The sample consisted of CD4+ or CD8+ T cells sorted from blood, taken in a trial of the OX40 agonist ivuxolimab. V is TRBV4-1 and J is TRBJ2-1; tentatively, D is TRBD1 (7 bases). The CDR3 loop is CASSRTGLGDYEQFF. CDR3 sequence (DNA): TGCGCCAGCAGCCGGACAGGTCTTGGGGACTATGAGCAGTTCTTC.